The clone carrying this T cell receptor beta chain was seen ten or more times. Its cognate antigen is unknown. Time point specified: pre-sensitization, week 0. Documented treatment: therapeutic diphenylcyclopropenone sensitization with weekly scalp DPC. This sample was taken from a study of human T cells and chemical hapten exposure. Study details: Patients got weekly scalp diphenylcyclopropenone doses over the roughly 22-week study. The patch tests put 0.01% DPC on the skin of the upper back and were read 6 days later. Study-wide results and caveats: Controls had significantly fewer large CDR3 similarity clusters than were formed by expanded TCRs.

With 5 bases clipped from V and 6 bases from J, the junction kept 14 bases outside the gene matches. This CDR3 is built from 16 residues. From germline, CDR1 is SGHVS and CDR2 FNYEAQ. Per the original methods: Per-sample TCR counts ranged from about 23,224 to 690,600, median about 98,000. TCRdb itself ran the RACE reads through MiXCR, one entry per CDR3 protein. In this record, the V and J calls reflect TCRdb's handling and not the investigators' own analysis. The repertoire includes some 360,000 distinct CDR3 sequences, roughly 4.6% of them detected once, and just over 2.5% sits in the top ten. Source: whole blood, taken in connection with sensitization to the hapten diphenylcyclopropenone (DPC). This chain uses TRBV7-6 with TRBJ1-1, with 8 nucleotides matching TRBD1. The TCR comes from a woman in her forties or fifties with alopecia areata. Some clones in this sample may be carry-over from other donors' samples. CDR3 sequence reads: CASSPDRGPSRAEAFF. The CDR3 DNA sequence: TGTGCCAGCAGCCCAGACAGGGGCCCCTCGCGAGCTGAAGCTTTCTTT.